Below, 22 T cell receptor beta chains from the same sample are listed, as sequenced in a study of neoadjuvant anti-PD-1 for oral cavity cancer. Data came from immunoSEQ multiplex PCR; TCRdb stores just in-frame clones and leaves some out. The sample has about 14,000 clones; approximately 70% are singletons. The sample consisted of PBMCs, taken before nivolumab (anti-PD-1) treatment. These receptor sequences come from a person aged 35 to 85 with oral cavity squamous cell carcinoma.

The chain couples TRBV28 to TRBJ2-5; D not resolved. The V end lost 5 bases, the J end lost 0 bases, and 13 bases lay between the germline ends. CDR1 is MDHEN and CDR2 is SYDVKM in the germline V gene. This CDR3 has 15 amino acids. CDR3 region: CASSTFGPYQETQYF. CDR3 coding DNA: TGTGCCAGCAGTACGTTTGGACCGTACCAAGAGACCCAGTACTTC.

The gene calls are TRBV6-6 and TRBJ1-1; 8 bases are a match to TRBD1. The trim removed 6 bases at V and 0 bases at J, leaving 3 bases unmatched. The CDR3 is 14 residues long. Germline V lookup: CDR1 MNHNY, CDR2 SVGAGI (reference sequence). The CDR3 region has the DNA TGTGCCAGCAGACAGGGGGAAATGAACACTGAAGCTTTCTTT. It yields the protein CASRQGEMNTEAFF.

This chain links TRBV9 with TRBJ1-2; maybe TRBD1 (5 bases). Trimming removed 1 base from V and 0 bases from J, with 7 bases in between. The CDR3 is 14 residues long. Germline V gene lookup returns CDR1 SGDLS and CDR2 YYNGEE. The CDR3 spells CASSVQGPNYGYTF. The CDR3 region has the DNA TGTGCCAGCAGCGTACAGGGACCTAACTATGGCTACACCTTC.

The V and J genes are TRBV30 and TRBJ2-3; 7 bases agree with TRBD2. The CDR3 loop spans 12 amino acids. V shed 2 bases and J 9 bases; nucleotides not matched to a gene: 5. CDR1 and CDR2 (germline): GTSNPN, SVGIG (reference sequence). CDR3 bases: TGTGCCTGGAGTTGGGGGGGGGAAACGCAGTATTTT. Amino acid sequence: CAWSWGGETQYF.

V usage is TRBV19 and J usage is TRBJ2-1; 9 bases match TRBD2. The CDR3 has 16 residues. Germline V lookup: CDR1 LNHDA, CDR2 SQIVND (reference sequence). V shed 4 bases, J shed 6 bases, and the junction held 10 bases outside the gene matches. The CDR3, as DNA: TGTGCCAGTAGTACCCGACCCGCGGGAGGGCGCAATGAGCAGTTCTTC. It is translated as CASSTRPAGGRNEQFF.

The rearrangement joins TRBV7-6 to TRBJ1-3, with D perhaps matching TRBD1 (5 bases). CDR1 SGHVS and CDR2 FNYEAQ come from the germline V gene. The CDR3 is 16 residues long. Trimming shortened V by 1 base and J by 0 bases, and 10 bases separated the two germline ends. CDR3: CASSLEGPNSGNTIYF. The CDR3 DNA sequence: TGTGCCAGCAGCTTAGAGGGGCCGAACTCTGGAAACACCATATATTTT. The whole variable domain, remainder taken from reference TRBV7-6 and TRBJ1-3, is GAGVSQSPRYKVTKRGQDVALRCDPISGHVSLYWYRQALGQGPEFLTYFNYEAQQDKSGLPNDRFSAERPEGSISTLTIQRTEQRDSAMYRCASSLEGPNSGNTIYFGEGSWLTVV.

This chain links TRBV29-1 with TRBJ2-1, with D hard to call. Germline values: CDR1 SQVTM, CDR2 ANQGSEA. The ends were cut back, 7 bases at V and 4 bases at J, with 14 bases in the middle. This CDR3 has 13 residues. The CDR3 is CSGSPNPYNEQFF. Written as DNA, the CDR3 is TGCAGCGGGAGCCCGAACCCATACAATGAGCAGTTCTTC.

This clone was seen once. The chain uses TRBV7-9 and TRBJ1-1; 7 nucleotides align to TRBD1. The CDR3 totals 13 residues. The germline gives CDR1 SEHNR, CDR2 FQNEAQ (reference sequence). The junction had 4 bases not matched to a gene; V was cut back by 8 bases and J by 1 base. The CDR3 region is CASGGTANTEAFF. The CDR3 nucleotides are TGTGCCAGCGGCGGGACAGCGAACACTGAAGCTTTCTTT.

The rearrangement uses TRBV15 and TRBJ2-1; D unresolved. CDR3 length: 13 amino acids. Between the trimmed V and J ends, which lost 6 bases and 0 bases, there was a span of 6 bases. Germline V gene data show CDR1 as LNHNV and CDR2 as YYDKDF (reference sequence). The CDR3 is CATRWDSYNEQFF. CDR3 coding DNA: TGTGCCACCAGATGGGACTCCTACAATGAGCAGTTCTTC. Combining the CDR3 with reference TRBV15 and TRBJ2-1 gives the whole variable domain DAMVIQNPRYQVTQFGKPVTLSCSQTLNHNVMYWYQQKSSQAPKLLFHYYDKDFNNEADTPDNFQSRRPNTSFCFLDIRSPGLGDTAMYLCATRWDSYNEQFFGPGTRLTVL.

The J gene is TRBJ2-3, the V gene TRBV9, with TRBD2 identical over 8 bases. The V and J ends lost 4 bases and 1 base, in that order; junction bases with no gene match: 5. From germline, CDR1 is SGDLS and CDR2 YYNGEE. The CDR3 is 15 amino acids. This CDR3 reads CASSSDGGGTDTQYF. The CDR3 region has the DNA TGTGCCAGCAGCTCAGACGGGGGGGGCACAGATACGCAGTATTTT. Combining the CDR3 with reference TRBV9 and TRBJ2-3 gives the whole variable domain DSGVTQTPKHLITATGQRVTLRCSPRSGDLSVYWYQQSLDQGLQFLIQYYNGEERAKGNILERFSAQQFPDLHSELNLSSLELGDSALYFCASSSDGGGTDTQYFGPGTRLTVL.

This chain uses TRBV7-3 with TRBJ2-1; a possible D gene is TRBD1 (6 bases). Trimming shortened V by 9 bases and J by 5 bases, and 17 bases separated the two germline ends. Per germline, CDR1 SGHTA and CDR2 FQGTGA. CDR3 length equals 14 residues. In nucleotides, the CDR3 is TGTGCCAGTTCGGGGCAGGGGAGCAACAATGAGCAGTTCTTC. Protein product: CASSGQGSNNEQFF.

Here the CDR3 DNA reads TGTGCCAGCAGCCTAGGGGCTCGAGGGGCCAAAAACATTCAGTACTTC. Its translation: CASSLGARGAKNIQYF. The chain is built from TRBV7-9 and TRBJ2-4; D tentatively fits TRBD1 or TRBD2 (5 bases each). The CDR3 spans 16 residues. Per germline, CDR1 SEHNR and CDR2 FQNEAQ (reference sequence). V gave up 5 bases and J gave up 1 base, with 15 bases separating them.

This clone was counted only a few times. The chain combines TRBV7-8 with TRBJ1-2, with 7 bases matching TRBD1. Germline CDR1 reads SGHVS; CDR2 reads FQNEAQ. There are 15 residues in the CDR3. With 5 bases clipped from V and 0 bases from J, the junction kept 6 bases outside the gene matches. The CDR3 protein is CASSHRTGANYGYTF. In DNA form, the CDR3 reads TGTGCCAGCAGCCACCGGACAGGAGCTAACTATGGCTACACCTTC.

This chain uses TRBV7-8 with TRBJ2-2; tentative D call: TRBD2 (6 bases). The CDR3 is 16 amino acids. The V end was cut by 3 bases, the J end by 3 bases, with 14 bases between. Germline-derived CDR1 and CDR2 are SGHVS and FQNEAQ. The CDR3, as DNA: TGTGCCAGCAGCTTTAGGCGGGATCCGGACACCGGGGAGCTGTTTTTT. Translating gives CASSFRRDPDTGELFF.

The chain joins TRBV19 to TRBJ1-3, with 7 bases matching TRBD1. The V gene end was trimmed by 6 bases and the J gene end by 0 bases; junction bases not matched to a gene: 2. The CDR3 has 14 amino acids. The germline gives CDR1 LNHDA, CDR2 SQIVND (reference sequence). CDR3 sequence: CASRRQGSGNTIYF. The CDR3 DNA is TGTGCCAGTAGGCGACAGGGCTCTGGAAACACCATATATTTT.

This clone has just a few counts. The chain employs TRBV19 and TRBJ1-2; 8 bases line up with TRBD1. The CDR3 is 13 amino acids. Germline V gene data show CDR1 as LNHDA and CDR2 as SQIVND (reference sequence). The trim removed 5 bases at V and 8 bases at J, leaving 7 bases unmatched. The CDR3: CASSDQGAQGYTF. In DNA, the CDR3 is TGTGCCAGTAGTGACCAGGGGGCGCAGGGCTACACCTTC.

This clone occurred once. The gene calls are TRBV27 and TRBJ2-7; 9 bases align to TRBD1. The germline V gene encodes CDR1 MNHEY and CDR2 SMNVEV (reference sequence). This CDR3 region has 17 residues. Trimming took 3 bases from V and 5 from J; bases not matched to a gene: 14. The DNA of the CDR3 is TGTGCCAGCAGTTTGCTACTCCCCGGGACAGGGCGCCACGAGCAGTACTTC. This gives the protein CASSLLLPGTGRHEQYF.

This clone was detected once. The chain recombines TRBV2 with TRBJ2-5; either TRBD1 or TRBD2 may supply D (5 bases each). The germline V gene encodes CDR1 SNHLY and CDR2 FYNNEI. The V and J ends lost 2 bases and 5 bases respectively, with 24 bases between them. This CDR3 is built from 18 residues. The CDR3 bases are TGTGCCAGCAGTGAAATGTATTTTCCGGGACGCAACGGGGAGACCCAGTACTTC. Amino acid sequence: CASSEMYFPGRNGETQYF.

This clone was counted a few times. The chain recombines TRBV6-1 with TRBJ1-1; 8 bases fit TRBD1. Germline trimming cut 8 bases from V and 4 bases from J; bases unmatched to any gene: 9. The CDR3 is 14 amino acids. CDR1 is MNHNS and CDR2 is SASEGT in the germline V gene. CDR3 loop: CASGWTGSSTEAFF. Written as DNA, the CDR3 is TGTGCCAGCGGGTGGACAGGGTCTAGCACTGAAGCTTTCTTT.

The rearrangement uses TRBV27 and TRBJ2-6; D unresolved. The CDR3 runs 15 residues. V lost 3 bases and J lost 2, with 8 bases in between. The V gene's germline CDR1 is MNHEY and CDR2 SMNVEV (reference sequence). CDR3 DNA sequence: TGTGCCAGCAGTTTGAACCCACCTGGGGCCAACGTCCTGACTTTC. Amino acids: CASSLNPPGANVLTF.

Only a few counts were recorded for this clone. The CDR3 coding sequence is TGCGCCAGCAGCCAAGCCTCGGTCGGAACCTACGAGCAGTACTTC. It is translated as CASSQASVGTYEQYF. The chain employs TRBV4-1 and TRBJ2-7, with D uncertain. The CDR3 runs 15 residues. The germline CDR1 and CDR2 sequences are MGHRA and YSYEKL. Trimming took off 1 base at V and 2 bases at J, with 12 bases between the two ends.

In its sample, this clone was seen a few times. The chain employs TRBV6-1 and TRBJ1-2; D gene uncertain. This CDR3 spans 13 amino acids. The V end was cut by 2 bases, the J end by 6 bases, with 10 bases between. Germline loops: CDR1 MNHNS, CDR2 SASEGT. CDR3 loop: CASSESLIHGYTF. The CDR3 DNA reads TGTGCCAGCAGTGAATCCCTAATACATGGCTACACCTTC.